This T cell receptor (beta chain) is from a study of blood T cells in healthy people across ages. A J-beta primer mix and a sample-barcoded 5' primer were used in a second PCR of roughly 6 to 11 cycles. Tags on each cDNA molecule came from a template-switch adaptor with 12 random nucleotides. TCRdb recomputed calls from the 5' RACE reads with MiXCR, one row per CDR3 protein. The table lists approximately 850,000 distinct CDR3 sequences, roughly 44% of them singletons, with under 20% in the top ten. Germline V lookup: CDR1 SNHLY, CDR2 FYNNEI. V shed 4 bases and J shed 2 bases, with 15 bases lying between them. This CDR3 has 16 amino acids.

The chain couples TRBV2 to TRBJ1-5; possible D gene TRBD1, 6 bases. The sequencing sample was made of blood. This clonotype was obtained from a man aged 55 to 70 in good health. The CDR3 sequence: CASSGGGAGGNQPQHF. The DNA of the CDR3 is TGTGCCAGCAGTGGGGGGGGGGCAGGTGGCAATCAGCCCCAGCATTTT.